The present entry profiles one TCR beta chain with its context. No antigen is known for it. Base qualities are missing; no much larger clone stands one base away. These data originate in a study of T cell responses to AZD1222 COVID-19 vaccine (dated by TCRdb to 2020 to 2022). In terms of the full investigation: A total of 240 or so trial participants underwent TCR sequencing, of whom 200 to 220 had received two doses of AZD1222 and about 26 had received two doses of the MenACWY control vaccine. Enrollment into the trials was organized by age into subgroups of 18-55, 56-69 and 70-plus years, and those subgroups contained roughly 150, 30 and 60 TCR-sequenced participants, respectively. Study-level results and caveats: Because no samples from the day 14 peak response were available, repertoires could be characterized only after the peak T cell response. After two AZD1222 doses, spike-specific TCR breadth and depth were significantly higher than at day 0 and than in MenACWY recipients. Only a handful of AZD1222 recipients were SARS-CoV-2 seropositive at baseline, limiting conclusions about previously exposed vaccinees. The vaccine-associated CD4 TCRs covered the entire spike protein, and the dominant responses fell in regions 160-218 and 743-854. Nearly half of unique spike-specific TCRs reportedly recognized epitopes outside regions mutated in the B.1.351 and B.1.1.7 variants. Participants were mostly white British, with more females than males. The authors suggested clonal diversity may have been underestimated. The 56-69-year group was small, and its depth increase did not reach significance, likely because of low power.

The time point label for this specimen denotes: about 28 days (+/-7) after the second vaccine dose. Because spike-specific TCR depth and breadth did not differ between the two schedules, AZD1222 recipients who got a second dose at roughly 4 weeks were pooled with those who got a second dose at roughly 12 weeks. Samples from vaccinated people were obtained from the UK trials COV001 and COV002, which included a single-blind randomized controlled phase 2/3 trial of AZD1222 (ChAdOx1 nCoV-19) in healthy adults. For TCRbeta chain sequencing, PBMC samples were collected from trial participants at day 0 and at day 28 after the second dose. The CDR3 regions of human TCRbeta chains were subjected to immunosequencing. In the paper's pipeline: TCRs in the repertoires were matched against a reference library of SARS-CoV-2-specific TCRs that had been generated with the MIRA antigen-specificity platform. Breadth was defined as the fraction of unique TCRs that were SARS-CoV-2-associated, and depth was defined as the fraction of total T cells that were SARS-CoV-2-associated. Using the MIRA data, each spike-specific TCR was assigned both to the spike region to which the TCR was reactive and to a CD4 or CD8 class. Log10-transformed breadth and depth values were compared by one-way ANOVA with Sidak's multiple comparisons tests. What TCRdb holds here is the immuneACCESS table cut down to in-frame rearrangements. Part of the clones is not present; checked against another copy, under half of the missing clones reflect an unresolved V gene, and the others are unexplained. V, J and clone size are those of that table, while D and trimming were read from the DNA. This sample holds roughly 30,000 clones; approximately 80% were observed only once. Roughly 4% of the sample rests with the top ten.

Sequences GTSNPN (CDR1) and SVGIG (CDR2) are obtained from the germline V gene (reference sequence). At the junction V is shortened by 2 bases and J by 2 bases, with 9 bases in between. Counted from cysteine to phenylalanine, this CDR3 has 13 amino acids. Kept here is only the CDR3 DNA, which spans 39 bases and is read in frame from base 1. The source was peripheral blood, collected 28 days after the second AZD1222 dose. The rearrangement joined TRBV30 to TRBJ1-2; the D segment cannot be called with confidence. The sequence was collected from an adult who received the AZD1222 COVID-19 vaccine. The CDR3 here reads CAWSSQENYGYTF. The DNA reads TGTGCCTGGAGTTCCCAGGAAAACTATGGCTACACCTTC.